Below, 9 T cell receptor beta chains from the same sample are listed, as sequenced in a study of blood T cell repertoires in COVID-19. Profiled with immunoSEQ multiplex PCR; TCRdb holds only in-frame clones, not every one. The sample lists tens of thousands of clones; roughly 78% were seen once. The sequenced material came from peripheral blood. The receptors shown here come from a woman in her 70s with acute or convalescent COVID-19.

The chain carries TRBV5-5 and TRBJ2-2, with TRBD1 as a possible D gene (6 bases). From germline, CDR1 is SGHKS and CDR2 YYEKEE (reference sequence). Between the trimmed V and J ends, which lost 4 bases and 3 bases, there was a span of 13 bases. This CDR3 has 15 residues. The CDR3 sequence: CASSAWDTYTGELFF. CDR3 nucleotides: TGTGCCAGCAGCGCGTGGGACACCTACACCGGGGAGCTGTTTTTT.

V is TRBV7-2 and J is TRBJ1-2; tentative D call: TRBD1 (5 bases). The CDR3 covers 12 residues. V was clipped by 8 bases and J by 4 bases, with 11 bases between them. From germline, CDR1 is SGHTA and CDR2 FQGNSA. The CDR3 loop is CASAGGGYGYTF. The CDR3 region has the DNA TGTGCCAGCGCCGGGGGAGGCTATGGCTACACCTTC. Using reference TRBV7-2 and TRBJ1-2 for the parts outside the CDR3, the full variable domain is GAGVSQSPSNKVTEKGKDVELRCDPISGHTALYWYRQSLGQGLEFLIYFQGNSAPDKSGLPSDRFSAERTGGSVSTLTIQRTQQEDSAVYLCASAGGGYGYTFGSGTRLTVV.

V gene TRBV12-3 or TRBV12-4 combines with J gene TRBJ2-5, with TRBD1 identical over 9 bases. The CDR3 spans 13 residues. V shed 8 bases, J shed 2 bases, and the junction held 3 bases outside the gene matches. The CDR3 DNA sequence: TGTGCCAGCTACAGGGGGCTTCAAGAGACCCAGTACTTC. It yields the protein CASYRGLQETQYF.

The chain combines TRBV6-2 or TRBV6-3 with TRBJ2-1; D possibly corresponds to TRBD1 (5 bases). Germline CDR1 MNHEY, CDR2 SVGEGT. The CDR3 covers 16 residues. V was trimmed by 0 bases and J by 1 base, leaving 10 bases between them. Written as DNA, the CDR3 is TGTGCCAGCAGTTACTCTCAGGGTGGGTCCTACAATGAGCAGTTCTTC. Its translation: CASSYSQGGSYNEQFF.

The rearrangement joins TRBV7-8 to TRBJ1-3; D gene uncertain. CDR3 length: 12 amino acids. Germline V CDR1 and CDR2: SGHVS, FQNEAQ. V lost 3 bases and J lost 3, with 3 bases in between. The CDR3 DNA reads as TGTGCCAGCAGCTTCCATGGAAACACCATATATTTT. It translates to CASSFHGNTIYF. Together with reference TRBV7-8 and TRBJ1-3, the CDR3 gives the full variable domain: GAGVSQSPRYKVAKRGQDVALRCDPISGHVSLFWYQQALGQGPEFLTYFQNEAQLDKSGLPSDRFFAERPEGSVSTLKIQRTQQEDSAVYLCASSFHGNTIYFGEGSWLTVV.

This chain connects TRBV6-5 to TRBJ1-2; no clear D. This CDR3 contains 13 residues. CDR1 and CDR2 (germline): MNHEY, SVGAGI. Trimming removed 6 bases from V and 4 bases from J, with 12 bases in between. The CDR3 sequence is CASSTILGYGYTF. The CDR3 nucleotides are TGTGCCAGCAGCACTATTCTTGGCTATGGCTACACCTTC.

This clone showed up just a few times. The V and J genes are TRBV6-6 and TRBJ2-7; a weak D match, TRBD1 (6 bases). This CDR3 has 12 amino acids. CDR1 is MNHNY, CDR2 SVGAGI, per germline (reference sequence). V lost 2 bases, J lost 10 bases, and 12 bases lay in between. In DNA form, the CDR3 reads TGTGCCAGCAGTTACACAAGACAGGTCCAGTACTTC. Its protein product is CASSYTRQVQYF.

The V gene is TRBV6-5, the J gene TRBJ2-2; a possible D gene is TRBD1 (6 bases). Looked up from germline, CDR1 is MNHEY and CDR2 is SVGAGI. This CDR3 comprises 16 residues. Trimming took off 0 bases at V and 1 base at J, with 9 bases between the two ends. The CDR3 bases are TGTGCCAGCAGTTACTCCGGGACACTGAACACCGGGGAGCTGTTTTTT. Translated: CASSYSGTLNTGELFF.

The chain has TRBV29-1 and TRBJ2-1; tentatively, D is TRBD2 (5 bases). The CDR3 sequence is 11 residues long. V was cut by 7 bases and J by 12 bases, with 16 bases left in between. Germline V gives CDR1 SQVTM, CDR2 ANQGSEA. The CDR3 nucleotides read TGCAGCGGCGGGTACAATGGCGGGCAGTTCTTC. As protein: CSGGYNGGQFF.